Listed below are T cell receptor beta chains from one sample, sequenced in a study of T cells in Graves' hyperthyroidism and ophthalmopathy. TCRdb passed the multiplex PCR reads through MiXCR, listing each CDR3 protein once. The data hold a few hundred thousand distinct CDR3 sequences, with about 14% observed a single time. The sample comprised blood. All receptors come from a woman aged 40-49 years with Graves' hyperthyroidism. Each CDR3 is given with its conserved first and last residue. The D gene is left open where the match is weak. The size of a clone is reported for some rows only, either as once, few or many, or as a class for expanded clones.

>NA|NA|TRBV7-9|TRBJ2-3
CASSSYKDTDTQYF
TGTGCCAGCAGCTCGTATAAGGACACAGATACGCAGTATTTT
>TRBD1|many|TRBV20-1|TRBJ2-7
CSAGSGTGEYEQYF
TGCAGTGCTGGATCCGGGACAGGGGAGTACGAGCAGTACTTC
>TRBD2|NA|TRBV7-2|TRBJ2-3
CASSPGASGSQNTQYF
TGTGCCAGCAGCCCAGGGGCTAGCGGGAGTCAAAATACGCAGTATTTT
>NA|many|TRBV7-8|TRBJ2-3
CASSLGIPSDTQYF
TGTGCCAGCAGCCTAGGGATCCCCTCAGATACGCAGTATTTT
>NA|many|TRBV7-3|TRBJ2-5
CASSLLGSGETQYF
TGTGCCAGCAGCTTGCTAGGATCTGGAGAGACCCAGTACTTC
>NA|many|TRBV7-7|TRBJ2-5
CASSLALRETQYF
TGTGCTAGCAGCTTAGCACTCAGGGAGACCCAGTACTTC
>NA|few|TRBV19|TRBJ1-2
CASSEDGDYGYTF
TGTGCCAGTAGCGAGGACGGGGACTATGGCTACACCTTC
>NA|NA|TRBV6-5|TRBJ2-2
CASSYTLATGELFF
TGTGCCAGCAGTTACACCCTTGCCACCGGGGAGCTGTTTTTT
>NA|once|TRBV7-2|TRBJ2-1
CASSLREQFF
TGTGCCAGCAGCTTACGTGAGCAGTTCTTC
>TRBD1|few|TRBV6-1|TRBJ2-2
CASNIQGYGELFF
TGTGCCAGCAATATACAGGGGTACGGGGAGCTGTTTTTT
>TRBD2|many|TRBV7-9|TRBJ2-7
CASSPPLAGVDEQYF
TGTGCCAGCAGCCCGCCTCTAGCGGGAGTTGACGAGCAGTACTTC
>TRBD1|few|TRBV27|TRBJ1-1
CASTTLTGGNTEAFF
TGTGCCAGCACGACACTAACAGGGGGCAACACTGAAGCTTTCTTT
>NA|many|TRBV9|TRBJ2-3
CASSPPSGPGADTQYF
TGTGCCAGCAGCCCACCGTCCGGACCCGGTGCAGATACGCAGTATTTT
>NA|many|TRBV13|TRBJ2-3
CASSHGGAGTDTQYF
TGTGCCAGCAGCCATGGGGGGGCAGGGACAGATACGCAGTATTTT
>NA|NA|TRBV19|TRBJ2-1
CASSWGGYNEQFF
TGTGCCAGTAGTTGGGGAGGCTACAATGAGCAGTTCTTC
>NA|many|TRBV6-6|TRBJ2-7
CASSYSLSALYYEQYF
TGTGCCAGCAGTTACTCGTTGTCAGCTCTTTACTACGAGCAGTACTTC
>TRBD1|many|TRBV5-1|TRBJ1-5
CASSRDSSNQPQHF
TGCGCCAGCAGCCGGGACAGTAGCAATCAGCCCCAGCATTTT
>NA|few|TRBV28|TRBJ1-5
CASSPPIYSNQPQHF
TGTGCCAGCAGTCCGCCCATATATAGCAATCAGCCCCAGCATTTT
>NA|few|TRBV20-1|TRBJ1-5
CSARELENQPQHF
TGCAGTGCTAGAGAACTAGAGAATCAGCCCCAGCATTTT
>NA|NA|TRBV20-1|TRBJ2-7
CSAPSDGSVGEQYF
TGCAGTGCCCCCTCGGACGGGAGTGTAGGCGAGCAGTACTTC
>NA|few|TRBV6-1|TRBJ2-2
CASRTGTLEELFF
TGTGCCAGCAGAACCGGGACTCTCGAGGAGCTGTTTTTT
>NA|many|TRBV20-1|TRBJ2-1
CSASREFYNEQFF
TGCAGTGCTAGCCGGGAGTTCTACAATGAGCAGTTCTTC
>TRBD2|many|TRBV3-1|TRBJ2-3
CASSQPSAGEQYF
TGTGCCAGCAGCCAACCTTCAGCGGGAGAGCAGTATTTT
>TRBD2|few|TRBV11-3|TRBJ2-1
CASSTRTSGSYNEQFF
TGTGCCAGCAGCACGCGGACTAGCGGATCCTACAATGAGCAGTTCTTC